Listed below are T cell receptor beta chains from one sample, sequenced in a study of blood T cell repertoires in COVID-19. Libraries were prepared by immunoSEQ multiplex PCR; TCRdb keeps only in-frame clonotypes and omits some of them. This table holds around 73,000 clones, 75% to 80% found once. Material: peripheral blood. The receptors derive from a man aged 70-80 years with COVID-19, enrolled during active disease. The CDR3 runs from the conserved cysteine through the conserved F or W. D genes are given only for firm matches. The size entry is marked missing in some rows and otherwise reads once, few, many or a size class.

cdr3_aa	cdr3_nt	clone_size	j_call	v_call	d_call
CASSPLNGGNTGELFF	TGTGCCAGCTCACCACTGAACGGGGGGAACACCGGGGAGCTGTTTTTT	.	TRBJ2-2	TRBV18	.
CASSITSGRSYEQYF	TGTGCCAGTAGTATCACTAGCGGGAGATCCTACGAGCAGTACTTC	.	TRBJ2-7	TRBV19	TRBD2
CASSYEAFTVWVQYF	TGTGCCAGCAGTTATGAGGCCTTTACCGTGTGGGTGCAGTACTTC	once	TRBJ2-7	TRBV28	.
CATSRGGRGDEQFF	TGTGCCACCAGCAGGGGCGGGAGGGGGGATGAGCAGTTCTTC	.	TRBJ2-1	TRBV15	TRBD2
CASSSDTEFEKLFF	TGTGCCAGCAGCTCCGACACTGAATTCGAAAAACTGTTTTTT	few	TRBJ1-4	TRBV7-9	.
CASSPGRGNTGELFF	TGTGCCAGCAGCCCGGGTAGGGGGAACACCGGGGAGCTGTTTTTT	.	TRBJ2-2	TRBV7-9	.
CASSPMGGVGAGELFF	TGTGCCAGCAGCCCCATGGGGGGAGTAGGTGCCGGGGAGCTGTTTTTT	.	TRBJ2-2	TRBV7-3	.
CATSDLGLAGANEQFF	TGTGCCACCAGTGATCTGGGACTAGCGGGAGCCAATGAGCAGTTCTTC	.	TRBJ2-1	TRBV24-1	TRBD2
CAISSGPRTDTQYF	TGTGCCATCAGTTCAGGGCCTCGCACAGATACGCAGTATTTT	once	TRBJ2-3	TRBV10-3	.
CASSQGAGGSNQPQHF	TGTGCCAGCAGCCAAGGGGCAGGGGGTAGCAATCAGCCCCAGCATTTT	.	TRBJ1-5	TRBV4-2	TRBD1
CASTTGGGNQPQHF	TGTGCCAGCACAACAGGGGGGGGCAATCAGCCCCAGCATTTT	.	TRBJ1-5	TRBV5-6	TRBD1
CASSSLTGSDGYTF	TGTGCCAGCAGCTCCCTGACAGGATCGGATGGCTACACCTTC	.	TRBJ1-2	TRBV13	.
CASSPDPFSGEAFF	TGTGCCAGCAGCCCAGACCCCTTCTCGGGTGAAGCTTTCTTT	.	TRBJ1-1	TRBV5-4	.
CASSPWTSVESDTQYF	TGTGCCAGCAGCCCTTGGACTAGCGTCGAATCAGATACGCAGTATTTT	.	TRBJ2-3	TRBV3-1/TRBV3-2	TRBD2
CASSLSTGGVGYTF	TGTGCCAGCAGTTTATCGACAGGGGGCGTGGGCTACACCTTC	.	TRBJ1-2	TRBV27	TRBD1
CASSHVTGITNYGYTF	TGTGCCAGCAGCCATGTTACAGGGATTACTAACTATGGCTACACCTTC	.	TRBJ1-2	TRBV4-2	.
CASSQGLGEVTQYF	TGTGCCAGCAGCCAGGGACTAGGGGAAGTGACCCAGTACTTC	.	TRBJ2-5	TRBV3-1/TRBV3-2	TRBD2
CASSLRWDRFPQEQYF	TGTGCCAGCAGCCTACGCTGGGACAGGTTCCCCCAGGAGCAGTACTTC	.	TRBJ2-7	TRBV7-2	TRBD1
CASGLITFPYEQYF	TGTGCCAGCGGCCTAATTACATTTCCCTACGAGCAGTACTTC	.	TRBJ2-7	TRBV6-2/TRBV6-3	.
CAIRHSYEQYF	TGTGCCATCCGACATTCCTACGAGCAGTACTTC	.	TRBJ2-7	TRBV10-3	.
CASQTGPGGYEQYF	TGTGCCAGTCAAACGGGGCCCGGGGGATACGAGCAGTACTTC	.	TRBJ2-7	TRBV19	.
CSVTTGSTEAFF	TGCAGCGTTACGACAGGGTCCACTGAAGCTTTCTTT	.	TRBJ1-1	TRBV29-1	TRBD1
CASSGTGGSYNEQFF	TGTGCCAGCAGCGGCACAGGGGGGTCCTACAATGAGCAGTTCTTC	.	TRBJ2-1	TRBV27	TRBD1
CASSTMDSYNEQFF	TGTGCCAGCAGCACGATGGACAGCTACAATGAGCAGTTCTTC	few	TRBJ2-1	TRBV7-2	.
CASSLPGQGHLLGQYF	TGTGCCAGCAGTTTACCCGGACAGGGCCATCTCTTAGGGCAGTACTTC	.	TRBJ2-7	TRBV28	TRBD1
CASSQDRAGEAREQFF	TGCGCCAGCAGCCAAGATAGGGCGGGAGAGGCTCGAGAGCAGTTCTTC	.	TRBJ2-1	TRBV4-3	TRBD2
CASSPSGMGTYEQYF	TGTGCCAGCAGCCCGTCAGGGATGGGAACCTACGAGCAGTACTTC	.	TRBJ2-7	TRBV27	.
CASSRGQGRIQYF	TGTGCCAGCAGTCGGGGACAGGGTCGCATTCAGTACTTC	.	TRBJ2-4	TRBV6-5	TRBD1
CSASVPLTSGRTGELFF	TGCAGTGCTAGTGTCCCCCTTACTAGCGGGAGAACCGGGGAGCTGTTTTTT	.	TRBJ2-2	TRBV20-1	TRBD2
CASSFRGGDEQYF	TGCGCCAGCAGCTTTCGTGGGGGGGACGAGCAGTACTTC	.	TRBJ2-7	TRBV5-1	TRBD2
CASSLVQVNQPQHF	TGTGCCAGCAGCTTGGTCCAGGTAAATCAGCCCCAGCATTTT	.	TRBJ1-5	TRBV5-5	.
CASSVDRVLTGELFF	TGTGCCAGCAGCGTAGACAGGGTTCTAACCGGGGAGCTGTTTTTT	once	TRBJ2-2	TRBV9	.
CASRRAGSYEQYF	TGTGCCAGCAGGAGGGCCGGGTCCTACGAGCAGTACTTC	.	TRBJ2-7	TRBV27	.
CASSFPREDEQFF	TGTGCCAGCAGCTTCCCCAGGGAGGATGAGCAGTTCTTC	.	TRBJ2-1	TRBV7-9	.
CASSFAFRGSNQPQHF	TGTGCCAGCAGTTTCGCTTTCAGGGGTAGCAATCAGCCCCAGCATTTT	.	TRBJ1-5	TRBV6-2/TRBV6-3	.
CASSLVVGTAGNTIYF	TGTGCCAGCAGCTTAGTCGTTGGGACAGCAGGAAACACCATATATTTT	.	TRBJ1-3	TRBV7-2	TRBD1
CASAAGGRSFEQYF	TGTGCCAGCGCCGCGGGGGGTCGTTCTTTCGAGCAGTACTTC	.	TRBJ2-7	TRBV3-1/TRBV3-2	TRBD2
CASSRQGAMSYGYTF	TGTGCCAGCAGCCGACAGGGGGCGATGAGCTATGGCTACACCTTC	.	TRBJ1-2	TRBV7-3	TRBD1
CASSLAGAGNTIYF	TGCGCCAGCAGCTTGGCAGGGGCTGGAAACACCATATATTTT	.	TRBJ1-3	TRBV5-1	.
CASSVVSGRYNEQFF	TGTGCCAGCAGCGTAGTAAGCGGGAGGTACAATGAGCAGTTCTTC	.	TRBJ2-1	TRBV9	TRBD2
CASGGGGNTIYF	TGTGCCAGCGGCGGTGGGGGAAACACCATATATTTT	.	TRBJ1-3	TRBV5-5	.
CASEPRNEQFF	TGTGCCAGCGAGCCTCGCAATGAGCAGTTCTTC	once	TRBJ2-1	TRBV28	.
CASSIWEAAKNIQYF	TGTGCCAGTAGTATTTGGGAGGCGGCCAAAAACATTCAGTACTTC	.	TRBJ2-4	TRBV19	.
CASRGTGGEYEQYF	TGTGCCAGCAGGGGGACAGGGGGCGAGTACGAGCAGTACTTC	few	TRBJ2-7	TRBV16	TRBD1
CASSSTGGGSYNEQFF	TGTGCCAGCAGTTCCACTGGGGGAGGCTCCTACAATGAGCAGTTCTTC	.	TRBJ2-1	TRBV6-5	.
CASSPAGLYGYTF	TGTGCCAGCAGCCCCGCGGGCCTCTATGGCTACACCTTC	.	TRBJ1-2	TRBV11-1	.
CASSFPAGRINEQYF	TGTGCCAGCAGTTTTCCCGCAGGGCGGATCAACGAGCAGTACTTC	.	TRBJ2-7	TRBV28	.
CASSKTSGEYNEQFF	TGTGCCAGCAGCAAAACTAGCGGAGAATACAATGAGCAGTTCTTC	.	TRBJ2-1	TRBV7-8	TRBD2
CASSEDTTNEKLFF	TGTGCCAGCAGTGAAGACACAACTAATGAAAAACTGTTTTTT	.	TRBJ1-4	TRBV25-1	.
CASSSYREGYGYTF	TGTGCCAGCAGTTCCTACAGGGAAGGGTATGGCTACACCTTC	.	TRBJ1-2	TRBV28	.
CASSLYPGTAYEQYF	TGTGCCAGCAGCTTATACCCGGGAACTGCCTACGAGCAGTACTTC	.	TRBJ2-7	TRBV7-9	.
CASSSGQYYSGNTIYF	TGTGCCAGCAGCTCCGGCCAGTACTACTCTGGAAACACCATATATTTT	.	TRBJ1-3	TRBV21-1	.
CASSPQTGPNPTDTQYF	TGTGCCAGCAGCCCCCAGACAGGCCCAAATCCCACAGATACGCAGTATTTT	.	TRBJ2-3	TRBV3-1/TRBV3-2	.
CASRRQGLSSYEQYF	TGTGCCAGTAGGCGTCAGGGGCTCAGCTCCTACGAGCAGTACTTC	once	TRBJ2-7	TRBV19	.
CAISTGTGDYGYTF	TGTGCCATCAGCACCGGGACAGGGGACTATGGCTACACCTTC	.	TRBJ1-2	TRBV10-3	TRBD1
CASSPWDRVNTEAFF	TGTGCCAGCAGTCCCTGGGACAGGGTCAACACTGAAGCTTTCTTT	.	TRBJ1-1	TRBV27	TRBD1
CASSQEAEFATNEKLFF	TGCGCCAGCAGCCAAGAGGCCGAATTCGCAACTAATGAAAAACTGTTTTTT	.	TRBJ1-4	TRBV4-3	.
CASSRDRFMYNEQFF	TGTGCCAGCAGTCGAGACAGGTTCATGTACAATGAGCAGTTCTTC	.	TRBJ2-1	TRBV28	.
CASSYGTRGNEQFF	TGTGCCAGCAGTTACGGGACTAGGGGCAATGAGCAGTTCTTC	.	TRBJ2-1	TRBV6-5	TRBD2
CASNRTSGTYEQYF	TGTGCCAGCAATAGGACTAGCGGGACATACGAGCAGTACTTC	.	TRBJ2-7	TRBV6-5	TRBD2